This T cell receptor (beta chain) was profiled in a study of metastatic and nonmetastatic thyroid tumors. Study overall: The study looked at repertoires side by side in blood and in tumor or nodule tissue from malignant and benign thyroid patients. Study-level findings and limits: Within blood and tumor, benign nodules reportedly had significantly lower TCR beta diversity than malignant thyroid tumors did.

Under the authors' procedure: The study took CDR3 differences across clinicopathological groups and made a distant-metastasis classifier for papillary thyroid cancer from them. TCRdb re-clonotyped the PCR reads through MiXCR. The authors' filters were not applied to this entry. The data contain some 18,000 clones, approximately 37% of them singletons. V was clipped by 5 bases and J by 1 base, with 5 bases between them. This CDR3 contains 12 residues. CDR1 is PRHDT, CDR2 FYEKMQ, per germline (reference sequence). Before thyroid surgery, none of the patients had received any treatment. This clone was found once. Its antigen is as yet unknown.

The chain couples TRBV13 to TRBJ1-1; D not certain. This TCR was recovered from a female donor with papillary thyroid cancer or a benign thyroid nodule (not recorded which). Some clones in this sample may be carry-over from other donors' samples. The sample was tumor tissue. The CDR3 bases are TGTGCCAGCAGCAACGGGAACACTGAAGCTTTCTTT. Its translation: CASSNGNTEAFF.